Listed here are 5 T cell receptor beta chains from one sample, sequenced in a study of blood T cell repertoires in COVID-19. Produced via immunoSEQ multiplex PCR; TCRdb's table is partial and in-frame only. The sample lists around 260,000 clones, approximately 82% occurring once. Sequenced: peripheral blood. These receptors originate from a man in his sixties who had recovered from COVID-19.

V and J are TRBV28 and TRBJ2-7, with 7 bases lining up with TRBD1. Germline V CDR1 and CDR2: MDHEN, SYDVKM. The CDR3 length is 14 residues. V lost 5 bases and J lost 0; bases outside the gene matches: 4. CDR3 coding DNA: TGTGCCAGCAGTGGGACAGCTAGCTCCTACGAGCAGTACTTC. Amino acids: CASSGTASSYEQYF.

The chain employs TRBV18 and TRBJ1-4, with unresolved D. The CDR3 is made up of 14 amino acids. The V gene lost 1 base and the J gene lost 2 bases, with 5 bases spanning the gap. The germline gives CDR1 KGHSH, CDR2 LQKENI. The CDR3 nucleotides are TGTGCCAGCTCACCACGGGCGACTAATGAAAAACTGTTTTTT. Protein: CASSPRATNEKLFF.

This chain links TRBV7-3 with TRBJ2-3; TRBD2 agrees at 9 bases. Germline V lookup: CDR1 SGHTA, CDR2 FQGTGA. The CDR3 runs 17 residues. V shed 5 bases and J 4 bases; nucleotides not matched to a gene: 13. For the CDR3, the DNA is TGTGCCAGCAGCCCGGGACTAGCAAACTTGTGGTCAGATACGCAGTATTTT. It yields the protein CASSPGLANLWSDTQYF.

The table lists this clone with a count of one. This rearrangement joins TRBV19 to TRBJ2-6; TRBD1 might be the D (7 bases). CDR1 is LNHDA, CDR2 SQIVND, per germline (reference sequence). The CDR3 has 17 amino acids. Deletions cut 2 bases from V and 2 bases from J, with 13 bases between. The DNA for the CDR3 is TGTGCCAGTAGTATAAGCCCCAGGGGGGCTGGGGCCAACGTCCTGACTTTC. Amino acid sequence: CASSISPRGAGANVLTF.

The rearrangement joins TRBV2 to TRBJ1-5, with no clear D. With 5 bases removed from V and 6 bases from J, the gap between germline ends came to 17 bases. This CDR3 is built from 15 residues. Germline values: CDR1 SNHLY, CDR2 FYNNEI. The CDR3 sequence: CASSPTSGPVQPQHF. The CDR3 nucleotides are TGTGCCAGCAGTCCGACGTCGGGTCCGGTTCAGCCCCAGCATTTT.